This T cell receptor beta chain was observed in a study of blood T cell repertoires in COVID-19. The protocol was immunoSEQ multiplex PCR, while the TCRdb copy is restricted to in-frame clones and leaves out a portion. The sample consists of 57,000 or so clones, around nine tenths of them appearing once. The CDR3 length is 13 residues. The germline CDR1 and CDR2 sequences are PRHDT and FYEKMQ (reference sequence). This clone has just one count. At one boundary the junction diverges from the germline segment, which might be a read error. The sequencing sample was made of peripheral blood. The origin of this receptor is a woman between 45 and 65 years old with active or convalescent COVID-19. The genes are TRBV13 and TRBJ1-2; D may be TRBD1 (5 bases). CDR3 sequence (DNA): TGTGCCAGCAGCCTAGGGGACTACTATGGCTACACCTTC. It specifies CASSLGDYYGYTF. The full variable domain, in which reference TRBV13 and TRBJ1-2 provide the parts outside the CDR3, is AAGVIQSPRHLIKEKRETATLKCYPIPRHDTVYWYQQGPGQDPQFLISFYEKMQSDKGSIPDRFSAQQFSDYHSELNMSSLELGDSALYFCASSLGDYYGYTFGSGTRLTVV.